These T cell receptor beta chains were read from a single sample in a study of OX40 agonist ivuxolimab in advanced cancers. Assay used: immunoSEQ multiplex PCR; TCRdb lists only in-frame clones, some missing. Of 66,000 or so clones listed, about 85% are singletons. Specimen: CD4+ or CD8+ T cells sorted from blood, collected in a trial of the OX40 agonist ivuxolimab. The receptors shown here come from an adult with an advanced solid tumor such as melanoma, head and neck, liver or kidney cancer. Both conserved end residues are part of each CDR3. Each record gives: V gene, J gene, D gene, clone size, CDR3 DNA, CDR3 protein. The D gene is left open where the match is weak. Rows may omit the clone size; those that give it use once, few, many or a size class.

v_call: TRBV5-6
j_call: TRBJ1-4
d_call: TRBD1
clone_size: once
cdr3_nt: TGTGCCAGCAGCCCTCCCCCCCGGACAGGAAGGCCTGGACGTGAAAAACTGTTTTTT
cdr3_aa: CASSPPPRTGRPGREKLFF

v_call: TRBV29-1
j_call: TRBJ2-3
d_call: TRBD2
clone_size: -
cdr3_nt: TGCAGCGTTTGCCTAGCGGGAGGGAGCACAGATACGCAGTATTTT
cdr3_aa: CSVCLAGGSTDTQYF

v_call: TRBV6-1
j_call: TRBJ2-6
d_call: -
clone_size: -
cdr3_nt: TGTGCCAGCAGTGGATCTTCTGGGGCCAACGTCCTGACTTTC
cdr3_aa: CASSGSSGANVLTF

v_call: TRBV9
j_call: TRBJ2-1
d_call: -
clone_size: few
cdr3_nt: TGTGCCAGCAGCGCTCCGGGACTTACCTACAATGAGCAGTTCTTC
cdr3_aa: CASSAPGLTYNEQFF

v_call: TRBV13
j_call: TRBJ2-1
d_call: TRBD2
clone_size: -
cdr3_nt: TGTGCCAGCAAGGGACTACCTTACAATGAGCAGTTCTTC
cdr3_aa: CASKGLPYNEQFF

v_call: TRBV5-4
j_call: TRBJ1-2
d_call: -
clone_size: -
cdr3_nt: TGTGCCAGCAGCTTGCAAGTGGCGACTACCTATGGCTACACCTTC
cdr3_aa: CASSLQVATTYGYTF

v_call: TRBV7-2
j_call: TRBJ1-5
d_call: -
clone_size: -
cdr3_nt: TGTGCCAGCAGCTCAGACGGCAGGGCTTATCAGCCCCAGCATTTT
cdr3_aa: CASSSDGRAYQPQHF

v_call: TRBV9
j_call: TRBJ1-1
d_call: -
clone_size: -
cdr3_nt: TGTGCCAGCAGCGTAGACCCTATCACTGAAGCTTTCTTT
cdr3_aa: CASSVDPITEAFF

v_call: TRBV11-2
j_call: TRBJ1-5
d_call: -
clone_size: -
cdr3_nt: TGTGCCAGCAGCGAAAGGGTCAATCAGCCCCAGCATTTT
cdr3_aa: CASSERVNQPQHF

v_call: TRBV10-3
j_call: TRBJ1-3
d_call: -
clone_size: -
cdr3_nt: TGTGCCGTCAGGGCAGACTCTGGAAACACCATATATTTT
cdr3_aa: CAVRADSGNTIYF

v_call: TRBV5-1
j_call: TRBJ2-1
d_call: TRBD1
clone_size: -
cdr3_nt: TGCGCCAGCAGTTTTGCTCCGGGACAGGGTGGAAATGAGCAGTTCTTC
cdr3_aa: CASSFAPGQGGNEQFF

v_call: TRBV5-1
j_call: TRBJ2-5
d_call: -
clone_size: -
cdr3_nt: TGCGCCAGCAGCTTGGCCGCAGGGCAAGAGACCCAGTACTTC
cdr3_aa: CASSLAAGQETQYF

v_call: TRBV19
j_call: TRBJ1-2
d_call: -
clone_size: few
cdr3_nt: TGTGCCAGTAGTAACGTTTATGGCTACACCTTC
cdr3_aa: CASSNVYGYTF

v_call: TRBV9
j_call: TRBJ2-1
d_call: TRBD2
clone_size: -
cdr3_nt: TGTGCCAGCAGCGCAAGCGGGGGGAGCTCCTACAATGAGCAGTTCTTC
cdr3_aa: CASSASGGSSYNEQFF

v_call: TRBV11-2
j_call: TRBJ2-6
d_call: -
clone_size: -
cdr3_nt: TGTGCCAGCAGCTTAGCCGGCTCTGGGGCCAACGTCCTGACTTTC
cdr3_aa: CASSLAGSGANVLTF

v_call: TRBV7-3
j_call: TRBJ1-1
d_call: -
clone_size: -
cdr3_nt: TGTGCCAGCAGCTTAGGGGGCTGGGACACTGAAGCTTTCTTT
cdr3_aa: CASSLGGWDTEAFF

v_call: TRBV7-2
j_call: TRBJ2-3
d_call: TRBD1
clone_size: -
cdr3_nt: TGTGCCAGCAGCTTAGGAGGACAGGGGACAGATACGCAGTATTTT
cdr3_aa: CASSLGGQGTDTQYF

v_call: TRBV2
j_call: TRBJ1-3
d_call: TRBD1
clone_size: -
cdr3_nt: TGTGCCAGCAGGGGTCAGGGGGGTGGAAACACCATATATTTT
cdr3_aa: CASRGQGGGNTIYF

v_call: TRBV7-9
j_call: TRBJ2-5
d_call: -
clone_size: -
cdr3_nt: TGTGCCAGCAGCGAACCTAGCAGAGAGACCCAGTACTTC
cdr3_aa: CASSEPSRETQYF

v_call: TRBV2
j_call: TRBJ1-1
d_call: -
clone_size: -
cdr3_nt: TGTGCCAGCAGTGAGAAAGACCGGAACACTGAAGCTTTCTTT
cdr3_aa: CASSEKDRNTEAFF

v_call: TRBV28
j_call: TRBJ2-7
d_call: -
clone_size: once
cdr3_nt: TGTGCCAGCACCTTGGGACTGATGAGCTCCTACGAGCAGTACTTC
cdr3_aa: CASTLGLMSSYEQYF

v_call: TRBV19
j_call: TRBJ2-7
d_call: -
clone_size: -
cdr3_nt: TGTGCCAGTAGTATAACGGTTAGCTCCTACGAGCAGTACTTC
cdr3_aa: CASSITVSSYEQYF

v_call: TRBV9
j_call: TRBJ2-1
d_call: TRBD2
clone_size: -
cdr3_nt: TGTGCCAGCAGCTTCCTAGCGGGAGCAAATGAGCAGTTCTTC
cdr3_aa: CASSFLAGANEQFF

v_call: TRBV7-8
j_call: TRBJ1-1
d_call: -
clone_size: -
cdr3_nt: TGTGCCAGCAGCCGCCCGTTCGTGGACGGGCCCAGAGGAGCTTTCTTT
cdr3_aa: CASSRPFVDGPRGAFF

v_call: TRBV5-1
j_call: TRBJ1-1
d_call: -
clone_size: -
cdr3_nt: TGCGCCAGCAGCCTGGGACTGCCGAACACTGAAGCTTTCTTT
cdr3_aa: CASSLGLPNTEAFF

v_call: TRBV19
j_call: TRBJ2-3
d_call: -
clone_size: -
cdr3_nt: TGTGCCAACTCAACGGGCGCTATCCCAGATACGCAGTATTTT
cdr3_aa: CANSTGAIPDTQYF

v_call: TRBV6-5
j_call: TRBJ1-2
d_call: TRBD1
clone_size: -
cdr3_nt: TGTGCCAGCAGTGGGGACAGGAGATATGGCTACACCTTC
cdr3_aa: CASSGDRRYGYTF

v_call: TRBV9
j_call: TRBJ1-1
d_call: -
clone_size: once
cdr3_nt: TGTGCCAGCAGTGTAGGCGGGGCTTGGAACACTGAAGCTTTCTTT
cdr3_aa: CASSVGGAWNTEAFF

v_call: TRBV6-6
j_call: TRBJ1-2
d_call: -
clone_size: -
cdr3_nt: TGTGCCAGCAGTTACTCGATTTTCAGGGGTGGAGGCTACACCTTC
cdr3_aa: CASSYSIFRGGGYTF

v_call: TRBV4-1
j_call: TRBJ1-1
d_call: -
clone_size: -
cdr3_nt: TGCGCCAGCAGCCAACCTGGACAGATAAGAGTGAGCACTGAAGCTTTCTTT
cdr3_aa: CASSQPGQIRVSTEAFF

v_call: TRBV5-1
j_call: TRBJ1-2
d_call: -
clone_size: -
cdr3_nt: TGCGCCAGCAGCTTGGGTCAGCACTATGGCTACACCTTC
cdr3_aa: CASSLGQHYGYTF

v_call: TRBV7-9
j_call: TRBJ1-2
d_call: -
clone_size: -
cdr3_nt: TGTGCCAGCAGCTTACCAGGGGAGCATTTTAACTATGGCTACACCTTC
cdr3_aa: CASSLPGEHFNYGYTF

v_call: TRBV6-4
j_call: TRBJ1-6
d_call: -
clone_size: -
cdr3_nt: TGTGCCAGCCCGAGGAAACCCCTCCACTTT
cdr3_aa: CASPRKPLHF

v_call: TRBV9
j_call: TRBJ2-3
d_call: -
clone_size: -
cdr3_nt: TGTGCCAGCAGCGTAGTGAAGGATACGCAGTATTTT
cdr3_aa: CASSVVKDTQYF

v_call: TRBV5-1
j_call: TRBJ2-6
d_call: -
clone_size: -
cdr3_nt: TGCGCCAGCAGCTTGGGGCCAACACAGGGAAACAACGTCCTGACTTTC
cdr3_aa: CASSLGPTQGNNVLTF

v_call: TRBV19
j_call: TRBJ2-1
d_call: -
clone_size: -
cdr3_nt: TGTGCCAGTAGTATAGAGGGTCTCTCCTACAATGAGCAGTTCTTC
cdr3_aa: CASSIEGLSYNEQFF

v_call: TRBV18
j_call: TRBJ1-1
d_call: -
clone_size: -
cdr3_nt: TGTGCCAGCTCACCACCGTTGGGGGGGCGGCAAGAAGCTTTCTTT
cdr3_aa: CASSPPLGGRQEAFF

v_call: TRBV7-2
j_call: TRBJ1-2
d_call: TRBD1
clone_size: -
cdr3_nt: TGTGCCAGCAGCCCCCTGGACAGGGCGGACTATGGCTACACCTTC
cdr3_aa: CASSPLDRADYGYTF

v_call: TRBV28
j_call: TRBJ1-6
d_call: TRBD1
clone_size: -
cdr3_nt: TGTGCCAGCAGCCTATCTGGGACAGGGAATAATTCACCCCTCCACTTT
cdr3_aa: CASSLSGTGNNSPLHF

v_call: TRBV6-5
j_call: TRBJ1-5
d_call: -
clone_size: -
cdr3_nt: TGTGCCAGCAGTTACCGGGACCCAAGGGATCAGCCCCAGCATTTT
cdr3_aa: CASSYRDPRDQPQHF

v_call: TRBV5-1
j_call: TRBJ1-1
d_call: -
clone_size: -
cdr3_nt: TGCGCCAGCAGCTTAGGCAGGGCCACTGAAGCTTTCTTT
cdr3_aa: CASSLGRATEAFF

v_call: TRBV15
j_call: TRBJ2-1
d_call: -
clone_size: -
cdr3_nt: TGTGCCACCAGCAGAGATCCCCTAGCCGGCAATGAGCAGTTCTTC
cdr3_aa: CATSRDPLAGNEQFF

v_call: TRBV28
j_call: TRBJ2-7
d_call: -
clone_size: -
cdr3_nt: TGTGCCAGCAGTTTTGGAGGGAACGAGCAGTACTTC
cdr3_aa: CASSFGGNEQYF

v_call: TRBV27
j_call: TRBJ1-5
d_call: TRBD1
clone_size: -
cdr3_nt: TGTGCCAGCTCGGGTCGAGGGGGCCGACAGCCCCAGCATTTT
cdr3_aa: CASSGRGGRQPQHF

v_call: TRBV2
j_call: TRBJ2-3
d_call: TRBD2
clone_size: -
cdr3_nt: TGTGCCAGCAGTGTACCAAGCGGGGGCACAGATACGCAGTATTTT
cdr3_aa: CASSVPSGGTDTQYF

v_call: TRBV21-1
j_call: TRBJ1-5
d_call: -
clone_size: -
cdr3_nt: TGTGCCAGCACCTTCAAGGGGCAGAGTAGCAATCAGCCCCAGCATTTT
cdr3_aa: CASTFKGQSSNQPQHF

v_call: TRBV29-1
j_call: TRBJ1-1
d_call: -
clone_size: -
cdr3_nt: TGCAGCGTTCACGGACAGACCCCTGAAGCTTTCTTT
cdr3_aa: CSVHGQTPEAFF

v_call: TRBV9
j_call: TRBJ1-2
d_call: TRBD1
clone_size: -
cdr3_nt: TGTGCCAGCAGCGCGGGACAGGGTGCTTACACGACAAGCTATGGCTACACCTTC
cdr3_aa: CASSAGQGAYTTSYGYTF

v_call: TRBV14
j_call: TRBJ2-5
d_call: -
clone_size: -
cdr3_nt: TGTGCCAGCAGCCATGGTGGAGTCAGTCAAGAGACCCAGTACTTC
cdr3_aa: CASSHGGVSQETQYF

v_call: TRBV7-3
j_call: TRBJ2-2
d_call: -
clone_size: -
cdr3_nt: TGTGCCAGCAGCTCCCAGGGTCTAGCGAACACCGGGGAGCTGTTTTTT
cdr3_aa: CASSSQGLANTGELFF

v_call: TRBV29-1
j_call: TRBJ1-1
d_call: -
clone_size: -
cdr3_nt: TGCAGCGTTGCATCCAGGGGAGGGAACACTGAAGCTTTCTTT
cdr3_aa: CSVASRGGNTEAFF

v_call: TRBV15
j_call: TRBJ1-1
d_call: -
clone_size: -
cdr3_nt: TGTGCCACCAGCAGAGAATTAGAGCTGCAAGCTTTCTTT
cdr3_aa: CATSRELELQAFF

v_call: TRBV5-6
j_call: TRBJ1-4
d_call: -
clone_size: -
cdr3_nt: TGTGCCAGCAGCCTGGGGGCCAGGGCAAATGAAAAACTGTTTTTT
cdr3_aa: CASSLGARANEKLFF